This TCR beta chain was obtained from a study of siplizumab effects on memory and regulatory T cells. Study observations and caveats: Apparently more diverse than memory cells, naive T cells also seemed major alloresponse contributors. Treg-derived clones made up an average of roughly 66% of mappable alloreactive CD4+ clones with siplizumab and approximately 30% in controls. Roughly 75-97% of proliferating clones (CD4+ or CD8+) could not be assigned a naive or memory phenotype.

A single count supports this clone. Its antigen is still unknown. This table comes from immunoSEQ multiplex PCR, and its TCRdb copy is limited to in-frame clones, with some not included. Of approximately 56,000 clones in the sample, 95% to 98% are singletons; the top ten hold roughly 1.1%. The junction had 5 bases not matched to a gene; V was cut back by 5 bases and J by 6 bases. Germline V gives CDR1 SGDLS, CDR2 YYNGEE. This CDR3 contains 14 residues. The chain links TRBV9 to TRBJ2-2; TRBD2 matches 9 bases. The TCR comes from a human donor in good health. Sequenced sample: naive CD8+ T cells sorted from blood. Written as DNA, the CDR3 is TGTGCCAGCAGTAGCGGGAGTAACTCCGGGGAGCTGTTTTTT. Protein sequence: CASSSGSNSGELFF.